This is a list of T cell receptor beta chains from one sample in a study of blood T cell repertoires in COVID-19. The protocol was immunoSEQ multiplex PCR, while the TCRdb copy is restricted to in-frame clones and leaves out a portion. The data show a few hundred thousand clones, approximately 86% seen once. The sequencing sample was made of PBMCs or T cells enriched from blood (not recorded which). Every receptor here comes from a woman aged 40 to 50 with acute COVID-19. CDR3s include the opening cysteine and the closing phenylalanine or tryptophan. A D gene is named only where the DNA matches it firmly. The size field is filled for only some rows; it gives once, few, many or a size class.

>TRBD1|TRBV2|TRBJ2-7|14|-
TGTGCCAGCAGTGTCAGCAGGGGGCTCTACGAGCAGTACTTC
CASSVSRGLYEQYF
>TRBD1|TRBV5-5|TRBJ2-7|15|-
TGTGCCAGCAGCTCAAACCCCGGGACAGCCTACGAGCAGTACTTC
CASSSNPGTAYEQYF
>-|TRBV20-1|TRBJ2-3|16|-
TGCAGTGCTAGTACCAGGGGTTCAGTTTGGACAGATACGCAGTATTTT
CSASTRGSVWTDTQYF
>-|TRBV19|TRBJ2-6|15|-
TGTGCCAGTAGTATAGAGGACAGTCGGGCCAACGTCCTGACTTTC
CASSIEDSRANVLTF
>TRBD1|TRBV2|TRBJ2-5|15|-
TGTGCCAGCAGTTGGGACAGGGATACCCAAGAGACCCAGTACTTC
CASSWDRDTQETQYF
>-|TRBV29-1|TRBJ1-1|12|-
TGCAGCGTCCTCAGGGGAAAGACTGAAGCTTTCTTT
CSVLRGKTEAFF
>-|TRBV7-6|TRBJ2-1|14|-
TGTGCCAGCAGCCCGGAGCCTTTCGCCAATGAGCAGTTCTTC
CASSPEPFANEQFF
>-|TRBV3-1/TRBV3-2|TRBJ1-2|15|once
TGTGCCAGCAGCCAAGATACAGGAGTGGGAGGTGGCTACACCTTC
CASSQDTGVGGGYTF
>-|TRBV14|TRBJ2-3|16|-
TGTGCCAGCAGAAAGAGGGGGGGGGCATCAGGAGATACGCAGTATTTT
CASRKRGGASGDTQYF
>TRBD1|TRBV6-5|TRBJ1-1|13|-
TGTGCCAGCAGCGACAGGGGGCGAACTGAAGCTTTCTTT
CASSDRGRTEAFF
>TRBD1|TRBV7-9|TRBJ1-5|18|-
TGTGCCAGCAGCTTGTACAGGGGGGGGGCTGAAGGCAATCAGCCCCAGCATTTT
CASSLYRGGAEGNQPQHF
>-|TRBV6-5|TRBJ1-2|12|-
TGTGCCAGCAAGACAGTTAACTATGGCTACACCTTC
CASKTVNYGYTF
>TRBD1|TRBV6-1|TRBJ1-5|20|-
TGTGCCAGCAGTGGGCGCACCGGGACAGGGAGTGAACGTCGCAATCAGCCCCAGCATTTT
CASSGRTGTGSERRNQPQHF
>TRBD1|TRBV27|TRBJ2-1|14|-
TGTGCCAGCAGTGTCCGGGACAGTTACAATGAGCAGTTCTTC
CASSVRDSYNEQFF
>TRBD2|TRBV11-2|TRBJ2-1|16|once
TGTGCCAGCAGCCCTCGAGGTAGCGGGAAATACAATGAGCAGTTCTTC
CASSPRGSGKYNEQFF
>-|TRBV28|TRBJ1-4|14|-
TGTGCCAGCAGTTTGCCCGGGGGATATGAAAAACTGTTTTTT
CASSLPGGYEKLFF
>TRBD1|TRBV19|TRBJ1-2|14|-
TGTGCCAGTAGTATAGGACAGGGCGCCTATGGCTACACCTTC
CASSIGQGAYGYTF
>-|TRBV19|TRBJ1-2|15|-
TGTGCCAGTAGTATATGGAGGGGGGGCCGGGATGGCTACACCTTC
CASSIWRGGRDGYTF
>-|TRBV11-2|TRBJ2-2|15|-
TGTGCCAGCAGCTTGGTGCGTCGGAACACCGGGGAGCTGTTTTTT
CASSLVRRNTGELFF
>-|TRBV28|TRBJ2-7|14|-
TGTGCCAGCAGTTTTGCAGGCTGGGTCTACGAGCAGTACTTC
CASSFAGWVYEQYF
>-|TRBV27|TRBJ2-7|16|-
TGTGCCAGCAGGCGAGAAGGGGTATCTCCCCTTTACGAGCAGTACTTC
CASRREGVSPLYEQYF
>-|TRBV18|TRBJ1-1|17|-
TGTGCCAGCTCACCAGGACTCCAAAGGGATACATGGACTGAAGCTTTCTTT
CASSPGLQRDTWTEAFF
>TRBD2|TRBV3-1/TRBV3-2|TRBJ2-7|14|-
TGTGCCAGCAGCCAGGGACTAGGCTACTACGAGCAGTACTTC
CASSQGLGYYEQYF
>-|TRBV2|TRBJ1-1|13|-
TGTGCCAGCAGTGAAGGAGGCAGGGGAGCAGCTTTCTTT
CASSEGGRGAAFF
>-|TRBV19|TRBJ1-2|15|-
TGTGCCAGTAGAAATACGGGACAAGGACTTTATGGCTACACCTTC
CASRNTGQGLYGYTF
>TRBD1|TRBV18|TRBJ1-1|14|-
TGTGCCAGCTCGCGACAGGGCGGGAACACTGAAGCTTTCTTT
CASSRQGGNTEAFF
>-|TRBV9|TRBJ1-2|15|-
TGTGCCAGCAGCGCACAAGGTGCGGTAGGATATGGCTACACCTTC
CASSAQGAVGYGYTF
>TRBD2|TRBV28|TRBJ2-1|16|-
TGTGCCAGCAGTTTACCGGGGACTAGCGGCTACAATGAGCAGTTCTTC
CASSLPGTSGYNEQFF
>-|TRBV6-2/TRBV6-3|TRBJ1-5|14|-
TGTGCCAGCAGTTACGGAGGGTTCAACCAGCCCCAGCATTTT
CASSYGGFNQPQHF
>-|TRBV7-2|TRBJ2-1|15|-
TGTGCCAGCAGCTTTGGACAGATGGGTCCGGGGGAGCAGTTCTTC
CASSFGQMGPGEQFF